Included here is one T cell receptor (beta chain) sequence, with context. The sample comes from a study of T cells expressing NK-cell markers. Overall study context: Of eight sequenced donors, seven were HCMV-seropositive and one HCMV-seronegative.

No DNA is given; TCRdb re-called the 5' RACE reads and lists each CDR3 protein once. The listing records 300,000 to 500,000 distinct CDR3 sequences. Per germline, CDR1 SGHRS and CDR2 YFSETQ. CDR3 length: 14 amino acids. The TCR originated in a woman between 50 and 59 years old in good health. The chain uses TRBV5-1 and TRBJ1-2. Sequenced: blood T cells: a sorted CD56 or NKG2C T cell subset, CD4+ or CD8+ T cells, or bulk PBMC T cells (not recorded which). The CDR3 protein is CASSLGMSGYGYTF.